This is a list of T cell receptor beta chains from one sample in a study of cytomegalovirus exposure and HLA in healthy donors. The data were produced by immunoSEQ multiplex PCR, yet TCRdb's version contains in-frame clones alone and is incomplete. The sample lists about 160,000 clones, roughly 87% occurring once. The sequencing input was PBMCs. The receptors derive from a woman younger than 45 in good health and CMV-seronegative. Both conserved end residues are part of each CDR3. Expanded clones get a size class; other rows say once, few or many, or leave the size out.

TRBJ1-6,NA,TRBV4-2,CASSQDRANSPLHF
TRBJ1-5,NA,TRBV6-1,CATSTGIGGNQPQHF
TRBJ2-1,NA,TRBV9,CASSASLAATSNEQFF
TRBJ2-3,NA,TRBV5-1,CASSLGTSTDTQYF
TRBJ1-2,once,TRBV7-9,CASSLFPEANYGYTF
TRBJ2-2,NA,TRBV2,CASSGQGAPRGELFF
TRBJ2-1,NA,TRBV10-1,CASSPGTSPSSYNEQFF
TRBJ2-2,NA,TRBV5-1,CASSLQRTGELFF
TRBJ2-5,NA,TRBV14,CASDQGGETQYF
TRBJ1-3,NA,TRBV4-2,CASSQEAQGSSGNTIYF
TRBJ2-5,NA,TRBV11-2,CASSNSGAYQETQYF
TRBJ2-1,NA,TRBV29-1,CSVSQIVGGNEQFF
TRBJ1-6,NA,TRBV6-5,CASTPGGNSPLHF
TRBJ2-5,NA,TRBV4-1,CASSQEPPGGRETQYF
TRBJ2-7,NA,TRBV7-9,CASSLGTHRDSSYEQYF
TRBJ2-1,NA,TRBV6-5,CASSYGSGGNEQFF
TRBJ2-1,NA,TRBV28,CASSLPGRVGFF
TRBJ2-1,once,TRBV15,CATSVRSGRGDNEQFF
TRBJ1-1,NA,TRBV11-2,CASSLDGAGNTEAFF
TRBJ1-1,few,TRBV5-1,CASSWRGRTNTEAFF
TRBJ2-1,NA,TRBV11-2,CASSSRRNSYNEQFF
TRBJ2-5,NA,TRBV11-2,CASSLGVSAGQETQYF
TRBJ2-1,NA,TRBV4-3,CASSQEGLAGALVQNEQFF
TRBJ1-3,NA,TRBV5-1,CASSLGDRGPISGNTIYF
TRBJ2-7,once,TRBV5-1,CASSRDSSDYEQYF
TRBJ1-1,NA,TRBV6-5,CASSVTGSEAFF
TRBJ2-3,NA,TRBV7-9,CASSLSLAGGFTDTQYF
TRBJ1-5,NA,TRBV4-1,CASSPLGDIGGNQPQHF
TRBJ2-7,NA,TRBV10-1,CASSVGQFYEQYF
TRBJ1-2,NA,TRBV25-1,CASSELTGGYTF
TRBJ2-7,NA,TRBV29-1,CSAQGRDNEQYF
TRBJ2-3,NA,TRBV12-5,CASGLRILAGGPRAVTDTQYF
TRBJ1-2,NA,TRBV7-2,CASSSGYGYTF
TRBJ1-3,NA,TRBV6-5,CASSYSSGAAGNTIYF
TRBJ1-4,NA,TRBV7-9,CAIVTRAGEKLFF
TRBJ2-2,NA,TRBV7-9,CASSPRGDTGELFF
NA,once,TRBV7-7,CASSLSQGYEQYF
TRBJ1-1,NA,TRBV7-8,CASSKQGARNTEAFF
TRBJ1-1,NA,TRBV28,CASRDWAGQGYSFTENTEAFF
TRBJ2-7,NA,TRBV15,CATSIGDRGGNEQYF
TRBJ2-3,NA,TRBV11-3,CASSKGTSTDTQYF
TRBJ2-5,NA,TRBV6-1,CASSDLGREETQYF
TRBJ1-1,NA,TRBV5-1,CASSPGQGLMNTEAFF
TRBJ2-1,once,TRBV6-6,CASTGISVGSYNEQFF
TRBJ1-5,NA,TRBV19,CASSIEGWSNQPQHF
TRBJ2-3,NA,TRBV23-1,CASIRRTSGSFCTDTQYF
TRBJ2-7,NA,TRBV11-2,CASSLGPPAGSYEQYF
TRBJ1-6,once,TRBV7-2,CASSFRGRGGLDNSPLHF
TRBJ2-2,NA,TRBV7-9,CASSLGNRVNTGELFF
TRBJ2-5,NA,TRBV5-1,CASSLSGGSYQETQYF
TRBJ1-1,few,TRBV6-5,CASRRTANTEAFF
TRBJ2-1,NA,TRBV7-2,CASSPGVTASTYNEQFF
TRBJ2-7,NA,TRBV6-5,CASSYSNRDYEQYF
NA,NA,TRBV27,CASSLRRSNTYEQYF
TRBJ2-3,NA,TRBV6-5,CASKGLAGRTDTQYF
TRBJ2-3,NA,TRBV4-1,CASSRPGQGADTQYF
TRBJ2-6,NA,TRBV15,CATSRDRGRGRYGANVLTF
TRBJ2-1,NA,TRBV7-3,CATSSGRPGKEQFF